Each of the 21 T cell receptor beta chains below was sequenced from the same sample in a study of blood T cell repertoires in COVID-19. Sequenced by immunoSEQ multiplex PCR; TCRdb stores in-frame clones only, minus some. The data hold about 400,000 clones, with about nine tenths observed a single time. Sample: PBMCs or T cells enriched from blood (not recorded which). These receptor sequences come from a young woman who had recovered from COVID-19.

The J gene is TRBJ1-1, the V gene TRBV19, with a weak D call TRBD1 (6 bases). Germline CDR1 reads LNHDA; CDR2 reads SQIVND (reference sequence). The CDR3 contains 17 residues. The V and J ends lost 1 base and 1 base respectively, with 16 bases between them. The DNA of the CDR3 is TGTGCCAGTAGTATAGTTGCAGGGAGGGGGGAGAACACTGAAGCTTTCTTT. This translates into CASSIVAGRGENTEAFF.

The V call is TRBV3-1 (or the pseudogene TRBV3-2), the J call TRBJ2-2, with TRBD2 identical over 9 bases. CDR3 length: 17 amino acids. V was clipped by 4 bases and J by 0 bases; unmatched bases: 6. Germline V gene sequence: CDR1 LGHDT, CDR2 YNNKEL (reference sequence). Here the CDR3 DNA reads TGTGCCAGCAGCCGCCATTCTAGCGGGACGAACACCGGGGAGCTGTTTTTT. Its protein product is CASSRHSSGTNTGELFF.

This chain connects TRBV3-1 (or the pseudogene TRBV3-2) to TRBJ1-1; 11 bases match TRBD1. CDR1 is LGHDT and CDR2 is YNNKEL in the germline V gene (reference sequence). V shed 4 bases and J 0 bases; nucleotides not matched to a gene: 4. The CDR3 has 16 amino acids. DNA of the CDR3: TGTGCCAGCAGCCCTTGGACAGGGGGCGTGAACACTGAAGCTTTCTTT. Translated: CASSPWTGGVNTEAFF.

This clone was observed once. The CDR3 protein is CASKVGQANTGELFF. CDR3 DNA: TGTGCCAGCAAGGTGGGCCAGGCGAACACCGGGGAGCTGTTTTTT. This sequence joins TRBV2 and TRBJ2-2, with unresolved D. Germline V gene data show CDR1 as SNHLY and CDR2 as FYNNEI. Trimming pared 7 bases from V and 0 bases from J, leaving 12 bases between. This CDR3 has 15 amino acids.

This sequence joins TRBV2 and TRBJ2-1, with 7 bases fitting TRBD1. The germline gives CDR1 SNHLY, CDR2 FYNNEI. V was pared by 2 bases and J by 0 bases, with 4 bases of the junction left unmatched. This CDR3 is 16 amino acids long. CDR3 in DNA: TGTGCCAGCAGTGAACTTGGGGACAGCTCCTACAATGAGCAGTTCTTC. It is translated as CASSELGDSSYNEQFF.

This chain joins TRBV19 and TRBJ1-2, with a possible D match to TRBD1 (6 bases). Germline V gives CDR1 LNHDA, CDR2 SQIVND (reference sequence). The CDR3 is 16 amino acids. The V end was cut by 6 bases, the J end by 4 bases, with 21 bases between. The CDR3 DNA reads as TGTGCCAGTAGCCCAAATGACAGGCCCGAGGGCTATGGCTACACCTTC. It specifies CASSPNDRPEGYGYTF.

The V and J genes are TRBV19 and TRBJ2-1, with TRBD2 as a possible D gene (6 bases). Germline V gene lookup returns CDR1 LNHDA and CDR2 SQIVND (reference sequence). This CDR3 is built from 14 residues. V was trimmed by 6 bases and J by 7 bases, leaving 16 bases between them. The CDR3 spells CASSPPISGNEQFF. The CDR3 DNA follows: TGTGCCAGTAGCCCGCCAATTAGCGGTAATGAGCAGTTCTTC.

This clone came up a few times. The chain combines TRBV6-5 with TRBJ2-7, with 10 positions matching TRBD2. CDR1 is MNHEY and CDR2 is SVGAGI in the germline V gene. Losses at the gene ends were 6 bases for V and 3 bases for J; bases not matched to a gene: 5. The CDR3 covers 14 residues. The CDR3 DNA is TGTGCCAGCAGACCTAGCGGGAGAAACTACGAGCAGTACTTC. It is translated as CASRPSGRNYEQYF.

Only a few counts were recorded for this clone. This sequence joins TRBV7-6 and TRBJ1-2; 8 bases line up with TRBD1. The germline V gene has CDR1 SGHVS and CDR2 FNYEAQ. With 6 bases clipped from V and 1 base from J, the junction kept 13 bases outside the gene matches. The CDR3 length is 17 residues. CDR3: CASSNLNGQGSNYGYTF. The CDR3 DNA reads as TGTGCCAGCAGTAACCTCAACGGACAGGGAAGTAACTATGGCTACACCTTC. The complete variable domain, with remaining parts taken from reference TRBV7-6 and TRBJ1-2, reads GAGVSQSPRYKVTKRGQDVALRCDPISGHVSLYWYRQALGQGPEFLTYFNYEAQQDKSGLPNDRFSAERPEGSISTLTIQRTEQRDSAMYRCASSNLNGQGSNYGYTFGSGTRLTVV.

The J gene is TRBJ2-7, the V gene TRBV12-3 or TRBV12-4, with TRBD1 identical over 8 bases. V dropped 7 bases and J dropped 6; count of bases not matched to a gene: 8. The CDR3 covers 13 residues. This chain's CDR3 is CASNRMGTGEQYF. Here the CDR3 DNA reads TGTGCCAGCAACCGAATGGGGACAGGCGAGCAGTACTTC.

CDR3 nucleotides: TGCAGTGCTAGTGTGGCAGGCTCCTACGAGCAGTACTTC. Protein: CSASVAGSYEQYF. This chain connects TRBV20-1 to TRBJ2-7; D is unclear. CDR1 DFQATT and CDR2 SNEGSKA come from the germline V gene (reference sequence). The CDR3 is 13 amino acids. Trimming took 3 bases from V and 0 from J, leaving 9 bases between them.

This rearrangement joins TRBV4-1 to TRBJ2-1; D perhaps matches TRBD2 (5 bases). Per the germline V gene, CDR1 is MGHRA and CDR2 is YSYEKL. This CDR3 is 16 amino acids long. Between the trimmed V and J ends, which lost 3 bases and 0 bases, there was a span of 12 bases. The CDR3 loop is CASSHGMGSSYNEQFF. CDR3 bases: TGCGCCAGCAGCCACGGCATGGGGAGCTCCTACAATGAGCAGTTCTTC.

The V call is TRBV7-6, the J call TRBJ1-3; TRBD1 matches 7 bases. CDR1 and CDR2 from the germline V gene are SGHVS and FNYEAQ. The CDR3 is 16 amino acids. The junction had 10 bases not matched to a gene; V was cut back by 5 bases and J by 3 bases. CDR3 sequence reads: CASSTGTATFGNTIYF. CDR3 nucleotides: TGTGCCAGCAGCACGGGGACAGCGACCTTTGGAAACACCATATATTTT.

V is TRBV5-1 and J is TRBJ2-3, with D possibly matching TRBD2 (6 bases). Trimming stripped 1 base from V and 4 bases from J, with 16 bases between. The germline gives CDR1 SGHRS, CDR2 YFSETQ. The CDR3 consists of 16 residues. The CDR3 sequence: CASSLPVSGEADTQYF. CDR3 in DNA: TGCGCCAGCAGCTTGCCCGTGTCGGGGGAAGCAGATACGCAGTATTTT.

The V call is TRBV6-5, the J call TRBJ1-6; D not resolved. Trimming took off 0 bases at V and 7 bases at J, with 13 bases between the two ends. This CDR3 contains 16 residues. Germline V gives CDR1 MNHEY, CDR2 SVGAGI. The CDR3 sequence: CASSYSGGLMNSPLHF. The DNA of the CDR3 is TGTGCCAGCAGTTACTCAGGAGGGCTGATGAATTCACCCCTCCACTTT.

DNA of the CDR3: TGTGCCAGCAGCTCCGGGACAGGGGGCTCGAATGAAAAACTGTTTTTT. It codes for CASSSGTGGSNEKLFF. The chain couples TRBV7-8 to TRBJ1-4; 12 bases are shared with TRBD1. CDR1 is SGHVS and CDR2 is FQNEAQ in the germline V gene. J gave up 5 bases and V 4 bases, and 5 bases lay outside the gene matches. The CDR3 contains 16 residues.

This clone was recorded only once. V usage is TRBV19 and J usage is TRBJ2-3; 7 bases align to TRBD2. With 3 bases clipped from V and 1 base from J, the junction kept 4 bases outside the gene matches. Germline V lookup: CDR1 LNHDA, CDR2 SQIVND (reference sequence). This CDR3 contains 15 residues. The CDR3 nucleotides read TGTGCCAGTAGTATCCCTAGCGGACGCACAGATACGCAGTATTTT. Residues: CASSIPSGRTDTQYF.

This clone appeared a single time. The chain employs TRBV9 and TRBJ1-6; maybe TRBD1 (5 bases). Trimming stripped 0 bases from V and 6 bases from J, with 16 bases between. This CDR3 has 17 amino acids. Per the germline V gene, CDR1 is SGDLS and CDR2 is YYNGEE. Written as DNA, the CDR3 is TGTGCCAGCAGCGTAGCCCAGGACCCTAGGGGTAATTCACCCCTCCACTTT. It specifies CASSVAQDPRGNSPLHF.

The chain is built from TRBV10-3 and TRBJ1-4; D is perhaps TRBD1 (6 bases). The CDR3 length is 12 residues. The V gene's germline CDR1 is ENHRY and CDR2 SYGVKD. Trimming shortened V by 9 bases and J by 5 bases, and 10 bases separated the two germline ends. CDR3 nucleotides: TGTGCCATAGGACAGCCAAATGAAAAACTGTTTTTT. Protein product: CAIGQPNEKLFF.

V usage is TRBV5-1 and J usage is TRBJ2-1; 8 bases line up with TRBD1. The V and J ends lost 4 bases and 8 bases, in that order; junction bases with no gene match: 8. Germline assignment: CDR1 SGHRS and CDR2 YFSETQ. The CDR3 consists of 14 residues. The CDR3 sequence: CASSTGQVQDEQFF. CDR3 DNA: TGCGCCAGCAGCACGGGACAGGTCCAAGATGAGCAGTTCTTC.

The CDR3 loop is CASSPGSLIYGYTF. The CDR3 nucleotides are TGTGCCAGCAGCCCCGGGTCCTTAATTTATGGCTACACCTTC. The chain is built from TRBV5-5 and TRBJ1-2; D gene ambiguous. Germline values: CDR1 SGHKS, CDR2 YYEKEE (reference sequence). The CDR3 extends over 14 amino acids. Trimming pared 4 bases from V and 5 bases from J, leaving 15 bases between.